This T cell receptor beta chain was captured by sequencing in a study of shared clonotypes between healthy human individuals. Overall study: Participating donors consisted of a couple of women and a few men aged 18 to 49. Study-level points and caveats: Naive subsets generally exceeded memory subsets in estimated richness.

Across several immunoSEQ plates, the genomic DNA of each subset was split evenly. TCRdb's copy holds only in-frame clones and misses some; the assay was immunoSEQ multiplex PCR. The repertoire holds around 1.9 million clones, with 80% to 95% as singletons. Naive-designated CD8 cells lacked CD45RO, were positively enriched for CCR7, and omitted terminally differentiated effector memory CD45RA+ cells. To note about this clone: Its antigen is undetermined.

The ends were cut back, 2 bases at V and 6 bases at J, with 16 bases in the middle. The CDR3 totals 14 residues. Germline CDR1 and CDR2: GTSNPN and SVGIG (reference sequence). The source material was naive CD8+ T cells from PBMCs. The receptor was derived from a man between 18 and 35 years old in good health. Some clones in this sample may be carry-over from other donors' samples. The rearrangement uses TRBV30 and TRBJ1-2, with D possibly matching TRBD1 (5 bases). In DNA, the CDR3 is TGTGCCTGGAGTCCCAGGGAGGGGACTGATGGCTACACCTTC. Amino acids: CAWSPREGTDGYTF.